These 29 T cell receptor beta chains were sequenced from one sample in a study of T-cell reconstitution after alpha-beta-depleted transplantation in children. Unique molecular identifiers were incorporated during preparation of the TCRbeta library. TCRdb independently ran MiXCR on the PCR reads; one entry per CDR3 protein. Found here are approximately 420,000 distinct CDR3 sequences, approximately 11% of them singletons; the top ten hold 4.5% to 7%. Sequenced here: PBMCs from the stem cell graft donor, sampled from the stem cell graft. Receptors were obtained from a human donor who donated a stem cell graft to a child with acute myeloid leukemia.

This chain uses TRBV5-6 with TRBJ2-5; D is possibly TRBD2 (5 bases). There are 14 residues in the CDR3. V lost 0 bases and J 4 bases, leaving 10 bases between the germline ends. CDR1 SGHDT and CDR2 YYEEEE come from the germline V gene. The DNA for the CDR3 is TGTGCCAGCAGCTTGGGAGGGCCCCGAGAGACCCAGTACTTC. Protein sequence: CASSLGGPRETQYF.

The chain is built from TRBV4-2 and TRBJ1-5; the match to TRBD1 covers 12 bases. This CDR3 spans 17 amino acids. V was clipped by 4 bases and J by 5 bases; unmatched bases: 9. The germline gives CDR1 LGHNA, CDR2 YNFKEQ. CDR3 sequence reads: CASSRGQGAHNDQPQHF. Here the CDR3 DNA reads TGTGCCAGCAGCCGGGGACAGGGGGCCCACAACGATCAGCCCCAGCATTTT.

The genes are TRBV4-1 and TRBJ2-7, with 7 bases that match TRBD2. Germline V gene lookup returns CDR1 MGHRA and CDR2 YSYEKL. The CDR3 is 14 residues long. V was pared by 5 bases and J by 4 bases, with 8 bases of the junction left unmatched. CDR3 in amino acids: CASSSFSGPYEQYF. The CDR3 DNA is TGCGCCAGCAGCTCCTTTAGCGGGCCGTACGAGCAGTACTTC.

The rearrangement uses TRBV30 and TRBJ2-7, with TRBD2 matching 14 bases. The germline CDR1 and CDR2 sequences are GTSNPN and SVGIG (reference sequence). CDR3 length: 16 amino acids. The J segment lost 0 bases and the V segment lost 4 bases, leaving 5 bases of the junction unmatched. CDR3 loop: CAWKMGTSGSSYEQYF. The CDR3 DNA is TGTGCCTGGAAAATGGGGACTAGCGGGAGCTCCTACGAGCAGTACTTC.

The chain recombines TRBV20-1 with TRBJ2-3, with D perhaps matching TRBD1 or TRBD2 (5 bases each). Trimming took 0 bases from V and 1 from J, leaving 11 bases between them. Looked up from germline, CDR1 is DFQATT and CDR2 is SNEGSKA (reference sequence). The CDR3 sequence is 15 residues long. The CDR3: CSARDWDGGTDTQYF. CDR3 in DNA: TGCAGTGCTAGAGATTGGGACGGTGGCACAGATACGCAGTATTTT.

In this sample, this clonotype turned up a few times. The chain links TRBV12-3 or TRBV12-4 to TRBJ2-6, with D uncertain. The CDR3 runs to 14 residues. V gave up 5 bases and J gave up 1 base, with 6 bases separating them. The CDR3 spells CASSPQSGANVLTF. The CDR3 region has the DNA TGTGCCAGCAGTCCCCAATCTGGGGCCAACGTCCTGACTTTC.

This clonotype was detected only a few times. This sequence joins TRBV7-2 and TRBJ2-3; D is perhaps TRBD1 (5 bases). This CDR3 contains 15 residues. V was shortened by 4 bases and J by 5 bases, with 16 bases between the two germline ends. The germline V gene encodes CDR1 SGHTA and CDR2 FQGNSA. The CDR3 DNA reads TGTGCCAGCAGCTCCCAGGACACGGTCCTAGATACGCAGTATTTT. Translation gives CASSSQDTVLDTQYF.

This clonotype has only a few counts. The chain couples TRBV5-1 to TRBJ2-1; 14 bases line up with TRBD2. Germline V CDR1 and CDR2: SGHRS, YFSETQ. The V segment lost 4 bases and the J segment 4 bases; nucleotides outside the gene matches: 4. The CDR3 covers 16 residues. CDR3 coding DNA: TGCGCCAGCAGCGGACTAGCGGGAGGCCAATACAATGAGCAGTTCTTC. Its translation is CASSGLAGGQYNEQFF.

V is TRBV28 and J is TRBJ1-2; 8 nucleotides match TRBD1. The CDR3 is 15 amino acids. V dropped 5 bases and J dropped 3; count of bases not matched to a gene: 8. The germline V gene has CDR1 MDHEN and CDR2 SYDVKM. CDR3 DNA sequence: TGTGCCAGCAGTCTCCCAACAGGGGGGGACTATGGCTACACCTTC. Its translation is CASSLPTGGDYGYTF.

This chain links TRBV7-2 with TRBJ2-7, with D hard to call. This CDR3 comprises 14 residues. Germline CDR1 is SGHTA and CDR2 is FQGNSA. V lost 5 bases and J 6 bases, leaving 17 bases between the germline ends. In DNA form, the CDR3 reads TGTGCCAGCAGCCCCTCGCCGGGTCCGCTCGAGCAGTACTTC. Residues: CASSPSPGPLEQYF.

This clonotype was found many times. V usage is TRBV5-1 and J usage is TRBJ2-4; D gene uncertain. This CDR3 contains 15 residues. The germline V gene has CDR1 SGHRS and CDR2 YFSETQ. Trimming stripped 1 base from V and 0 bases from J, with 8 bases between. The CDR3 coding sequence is TGCGCCAGCAGCTTGAACGATTTAGCCAAAAACATTCAGTACTTC. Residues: CASSLNDLAKNIQYF.

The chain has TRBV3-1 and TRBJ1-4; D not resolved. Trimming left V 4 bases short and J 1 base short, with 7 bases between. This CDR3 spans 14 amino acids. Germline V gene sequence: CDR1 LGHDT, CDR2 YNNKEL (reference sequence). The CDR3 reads CASSRTVTNEKLFF. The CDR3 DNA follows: TGTGCCAGCAGCCGGACGGTAACTAATGAAAAACTGTTTTTT.

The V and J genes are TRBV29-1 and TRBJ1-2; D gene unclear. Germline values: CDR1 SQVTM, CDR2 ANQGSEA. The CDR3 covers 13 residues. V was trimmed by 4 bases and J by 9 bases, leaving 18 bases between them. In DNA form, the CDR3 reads TGCAGCGTTGGAGGTGACATGGTTTATCGCTACACCTTC. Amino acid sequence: CSVGGDMVYRYTF.

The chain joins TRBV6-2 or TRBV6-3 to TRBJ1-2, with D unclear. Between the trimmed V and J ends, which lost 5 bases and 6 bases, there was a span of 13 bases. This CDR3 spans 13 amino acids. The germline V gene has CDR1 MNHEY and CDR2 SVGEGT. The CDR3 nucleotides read TGTGCCAGCAGTCCCAGAGAAGGGCATGGCTACACCTTC. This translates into CASSPREGHGYTF.

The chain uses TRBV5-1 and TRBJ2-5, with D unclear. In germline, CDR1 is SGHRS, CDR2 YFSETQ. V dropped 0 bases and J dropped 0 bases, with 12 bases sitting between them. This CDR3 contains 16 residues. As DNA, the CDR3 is TGCGCCAGCAGCTTGGCGAGAGGATTCGACCAAGAGACCCAGTACTTC. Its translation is CASSLARGFDQETQYF.

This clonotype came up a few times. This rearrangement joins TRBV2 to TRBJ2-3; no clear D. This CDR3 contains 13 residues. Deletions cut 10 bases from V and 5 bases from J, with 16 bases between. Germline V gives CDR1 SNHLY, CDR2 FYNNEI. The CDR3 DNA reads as TGTGCCATCCATGCCCAGGCTGGAGATACGCAGTATTTT. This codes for CAIHAQAGDTQYF.

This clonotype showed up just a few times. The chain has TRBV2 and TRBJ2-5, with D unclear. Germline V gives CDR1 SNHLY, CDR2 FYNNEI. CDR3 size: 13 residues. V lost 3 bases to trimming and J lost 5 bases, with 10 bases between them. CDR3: CASSDYVGETQYF. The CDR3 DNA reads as TGTGCCAGCAGTGACTATGTAGGGGAGACCCAGTACTTC. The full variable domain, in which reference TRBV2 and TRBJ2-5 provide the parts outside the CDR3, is EPEVTQTPSHQVTQMGQEVILRCVPISNHLYFYWYRQILGQKVEFLVSFYNNEISEKSEIFDDQFSVERPDGSNFTLKIRSTKLEDSAMYFCASSDYVGETQYFGPGTRLLVL.

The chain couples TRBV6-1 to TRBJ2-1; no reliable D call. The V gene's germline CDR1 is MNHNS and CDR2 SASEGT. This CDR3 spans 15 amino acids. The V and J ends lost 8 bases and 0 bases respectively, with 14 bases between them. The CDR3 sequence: CASGVDGGSYNEQFF. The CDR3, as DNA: TGTGCCAGCGGAGTAGACGGCGGCTCCTACAATGAGCAGTTCTTC.

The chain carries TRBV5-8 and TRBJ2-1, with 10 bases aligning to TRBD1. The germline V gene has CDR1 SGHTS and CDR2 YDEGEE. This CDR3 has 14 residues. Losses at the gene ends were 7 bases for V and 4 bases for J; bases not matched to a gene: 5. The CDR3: CASGPGQGYNEQFF. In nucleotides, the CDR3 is TGTGCCAGCGGACCGGGACAGGGGTACAATGAGCAGTTCTTC.

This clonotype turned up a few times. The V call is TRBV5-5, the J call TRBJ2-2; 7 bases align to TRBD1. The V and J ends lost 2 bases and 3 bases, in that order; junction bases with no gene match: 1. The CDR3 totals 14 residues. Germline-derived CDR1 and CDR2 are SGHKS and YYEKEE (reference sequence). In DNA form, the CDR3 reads TGTGCCAGCAGCTTTACAGGGGACACCGGGGAGCTGTTTTTT. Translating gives CASSFTGDTGELFF.

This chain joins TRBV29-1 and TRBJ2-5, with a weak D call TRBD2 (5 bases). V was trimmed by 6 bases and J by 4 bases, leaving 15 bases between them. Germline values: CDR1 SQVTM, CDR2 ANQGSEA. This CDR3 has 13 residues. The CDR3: CSVPRAAGETQYF. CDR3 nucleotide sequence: TGCAGCGTCCCGCGGGCCGCGGGAGAGACCCAGTACTTC.

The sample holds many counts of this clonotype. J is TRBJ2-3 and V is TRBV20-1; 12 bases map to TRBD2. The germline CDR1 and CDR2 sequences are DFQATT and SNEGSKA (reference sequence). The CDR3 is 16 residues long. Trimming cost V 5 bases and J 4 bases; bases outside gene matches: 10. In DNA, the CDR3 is TGCAGTGCTCTGAATCGACTAGCGGGAGAAGCAGATACGCAGTATTTT. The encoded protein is CSALNRLAGEADTQYF.

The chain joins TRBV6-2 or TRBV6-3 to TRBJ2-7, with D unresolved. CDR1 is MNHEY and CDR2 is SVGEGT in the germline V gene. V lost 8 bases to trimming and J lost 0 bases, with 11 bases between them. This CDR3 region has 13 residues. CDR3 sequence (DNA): TGTGCCAGCTCGAAGACTGGCTCCTACGAGCAGTACGTC. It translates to CASSKTGSYEQYV.

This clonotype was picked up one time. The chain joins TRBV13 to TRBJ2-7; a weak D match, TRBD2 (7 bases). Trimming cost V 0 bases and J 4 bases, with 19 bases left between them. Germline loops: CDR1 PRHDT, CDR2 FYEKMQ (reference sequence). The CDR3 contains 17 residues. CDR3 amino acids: CASSLGRGGRAWYEQYF. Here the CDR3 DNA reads TGTGCCAGCAGCTTAGGTCGAGGGGGGAGGGCCTGGTACGAGCAGTACTTC.

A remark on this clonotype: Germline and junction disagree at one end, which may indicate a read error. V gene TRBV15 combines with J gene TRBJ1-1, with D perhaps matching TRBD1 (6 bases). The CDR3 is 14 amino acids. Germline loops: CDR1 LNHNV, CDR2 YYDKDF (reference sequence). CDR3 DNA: TGTGCCACCAGCTTAGGGACACTGAACAATGAAGCTTTCTTT. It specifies CATSLGTLNNEAFF.

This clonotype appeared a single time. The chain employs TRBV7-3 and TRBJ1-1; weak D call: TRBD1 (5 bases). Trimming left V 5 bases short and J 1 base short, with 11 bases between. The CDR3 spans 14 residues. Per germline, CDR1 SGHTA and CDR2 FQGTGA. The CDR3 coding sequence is TGTGCCAGCAGCCAGGGAACGACGAACACTGAAGCTTTCTTT. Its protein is CASSQGTTNTEAFF.

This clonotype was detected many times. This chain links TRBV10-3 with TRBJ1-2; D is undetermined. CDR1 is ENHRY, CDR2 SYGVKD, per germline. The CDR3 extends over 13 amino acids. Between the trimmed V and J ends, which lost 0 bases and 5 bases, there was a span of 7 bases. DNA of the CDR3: TGTGCCATCAGTGAGTCACAGCAATATGGCTACACCTTC. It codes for CAISESQQYGYTF.

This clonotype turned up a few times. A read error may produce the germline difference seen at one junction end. The CDR3 loop is CASSPRTRDSLIF. In nucleotides, the CDR3 is TGTGCCAGCAGTCCCCGGACAAGGGACTCCCTAATCTTC. The chain couples TRBV27 to TRBJ2-1; TRBD2 is a possible D gene (6 bases). CDR3 length: 13 residues. Germline V gene data show CDR1 as MNHEY and CDR2 as SMNVEV (reference sequence).

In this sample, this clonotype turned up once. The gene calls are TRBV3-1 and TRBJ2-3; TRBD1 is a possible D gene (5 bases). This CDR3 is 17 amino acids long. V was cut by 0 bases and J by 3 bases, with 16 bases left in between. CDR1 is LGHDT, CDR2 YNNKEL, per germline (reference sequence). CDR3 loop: CASSQEGATGRTDTQYF. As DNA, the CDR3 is TGTGCCAGCAGCCAAGAAGGGGCCACCGGACGAACAGATACGCAGTATTTT.